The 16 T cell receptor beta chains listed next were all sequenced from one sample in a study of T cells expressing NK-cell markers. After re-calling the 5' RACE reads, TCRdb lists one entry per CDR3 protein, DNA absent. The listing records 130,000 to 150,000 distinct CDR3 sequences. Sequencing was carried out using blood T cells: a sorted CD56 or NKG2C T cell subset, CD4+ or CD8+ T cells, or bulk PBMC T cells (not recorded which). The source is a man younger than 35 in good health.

The CDR3 protein is CASSWDSVDTQYF. V is TRBV11-3 and J is TRBJ2-3; lacking DNA, the TRBD1 call made by TCRdb goes unchecked. The CDR3 runs 13 residues. Per germline, CDR1 SGHNT and CDR2 YENEEA. The full variable domain, rest sourced from reference TRBV11-3 and TRBJ2-3, is EAGVVQSPRYKIIEKKQPVAFWCNPISGHNTLYWYLQNLGQGPELLIRYENEEAVDDSQLPKDRFSAERLKGVDSTLKIQPAELGDSAVYLCASSWDSVDTQYFGPGTRLTVL.

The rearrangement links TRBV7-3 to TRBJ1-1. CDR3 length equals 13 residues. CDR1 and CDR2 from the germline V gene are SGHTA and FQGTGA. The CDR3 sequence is CASSLSLRTEAFF.

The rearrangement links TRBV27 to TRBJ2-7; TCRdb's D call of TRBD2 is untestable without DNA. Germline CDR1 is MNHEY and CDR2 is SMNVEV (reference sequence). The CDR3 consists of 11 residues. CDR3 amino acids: CAIGRAGEQYF.

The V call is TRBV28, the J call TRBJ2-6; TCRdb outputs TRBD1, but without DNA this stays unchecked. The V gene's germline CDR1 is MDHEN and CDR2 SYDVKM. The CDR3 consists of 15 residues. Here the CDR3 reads CASYPTGTGANVLTF.

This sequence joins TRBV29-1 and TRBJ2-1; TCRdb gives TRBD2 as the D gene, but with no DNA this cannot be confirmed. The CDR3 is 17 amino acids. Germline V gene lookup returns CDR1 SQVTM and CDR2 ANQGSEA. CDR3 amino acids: CSVEPLRLAVTYNEQFF.

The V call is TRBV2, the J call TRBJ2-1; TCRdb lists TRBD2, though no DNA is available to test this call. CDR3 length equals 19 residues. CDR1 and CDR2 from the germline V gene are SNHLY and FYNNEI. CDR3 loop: CASSEPWGLAGVASNEQFF.

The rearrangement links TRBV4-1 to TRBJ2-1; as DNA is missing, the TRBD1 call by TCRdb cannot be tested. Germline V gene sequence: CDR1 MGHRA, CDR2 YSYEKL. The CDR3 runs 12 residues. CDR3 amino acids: CASSQEWGEQFF.

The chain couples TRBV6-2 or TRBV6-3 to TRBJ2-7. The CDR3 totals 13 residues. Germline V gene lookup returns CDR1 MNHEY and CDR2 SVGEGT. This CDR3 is CASTYRDSYEQYF.

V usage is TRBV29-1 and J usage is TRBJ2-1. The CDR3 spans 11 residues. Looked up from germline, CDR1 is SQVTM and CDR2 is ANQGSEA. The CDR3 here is CSVEDRGGQFF.

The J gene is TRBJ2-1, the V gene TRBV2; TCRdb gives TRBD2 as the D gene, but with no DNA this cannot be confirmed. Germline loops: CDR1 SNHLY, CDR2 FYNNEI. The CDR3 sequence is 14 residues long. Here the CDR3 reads CASSSGELGNEQFF.

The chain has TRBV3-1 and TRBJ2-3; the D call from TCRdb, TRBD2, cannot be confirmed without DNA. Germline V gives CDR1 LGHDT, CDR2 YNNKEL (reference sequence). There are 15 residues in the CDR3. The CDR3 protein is CASSQRGYLADTQYF.

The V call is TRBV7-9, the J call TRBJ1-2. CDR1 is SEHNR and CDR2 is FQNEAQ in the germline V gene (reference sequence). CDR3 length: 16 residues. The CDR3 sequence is CASSASRWGDWYGYTF. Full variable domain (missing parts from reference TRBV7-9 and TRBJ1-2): DTGVSQNPRHKITKRGQNVTFRCDPISEHNRLYWYRQTLGQGPEFLTYFQNEAQLEKSRLLSDRFSAERPKGSFSTLEIQRTEQGDSAMYLCASSASRWGDWYGYTFGSGTRLTVV.

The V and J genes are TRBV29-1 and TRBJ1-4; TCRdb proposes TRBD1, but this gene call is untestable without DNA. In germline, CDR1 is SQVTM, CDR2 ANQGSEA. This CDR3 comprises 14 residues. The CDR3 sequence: CSVGTGNPYEKLFF.

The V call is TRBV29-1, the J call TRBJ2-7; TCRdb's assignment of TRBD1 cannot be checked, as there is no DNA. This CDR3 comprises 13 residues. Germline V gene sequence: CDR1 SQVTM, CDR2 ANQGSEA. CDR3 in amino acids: CSVVGIGTNEQYF.

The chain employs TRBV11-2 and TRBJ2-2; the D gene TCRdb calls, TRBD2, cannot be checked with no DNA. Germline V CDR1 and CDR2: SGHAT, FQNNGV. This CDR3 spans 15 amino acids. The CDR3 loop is CASSSEREWAGELFF.

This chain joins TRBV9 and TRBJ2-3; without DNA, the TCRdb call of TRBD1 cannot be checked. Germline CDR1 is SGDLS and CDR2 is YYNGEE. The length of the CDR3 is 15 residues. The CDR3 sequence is CASSPGTTAGDTQYF.